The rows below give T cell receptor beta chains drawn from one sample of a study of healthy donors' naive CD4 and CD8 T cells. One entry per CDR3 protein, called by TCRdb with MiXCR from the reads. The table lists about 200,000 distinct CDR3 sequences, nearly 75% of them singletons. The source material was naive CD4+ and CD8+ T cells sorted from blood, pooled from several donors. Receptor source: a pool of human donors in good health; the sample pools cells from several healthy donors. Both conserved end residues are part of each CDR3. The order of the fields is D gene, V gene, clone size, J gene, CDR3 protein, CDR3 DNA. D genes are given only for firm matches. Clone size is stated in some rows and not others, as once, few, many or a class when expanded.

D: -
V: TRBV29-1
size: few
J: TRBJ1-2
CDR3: CSGSLGSYGYTF
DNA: TGCAGCGGGAGCTTGGGATCATATGGCTACACCTTC

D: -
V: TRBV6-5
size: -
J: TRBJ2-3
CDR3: CASSYSNTDTQYF
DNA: TGTGCCAGCAGTTACTCCAATACAGATACGCAGTATTTT

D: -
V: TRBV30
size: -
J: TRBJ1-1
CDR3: CAWDQGGGEAFF
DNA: TGTGCCTGGGACCAGGGTGGCGGTGAAGCTTTCTTT

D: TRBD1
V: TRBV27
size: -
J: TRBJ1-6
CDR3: CASSFGQGNSPLHF
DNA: TGTGCCAGCAGTTTCGGACAGGGAAATTCACCCCTCCACTTT

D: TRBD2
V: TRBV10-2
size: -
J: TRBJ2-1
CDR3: CATGLAEREQFF
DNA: TGCGCCACGGGACTAGCGGAACGAGAGCAGTTCTTC

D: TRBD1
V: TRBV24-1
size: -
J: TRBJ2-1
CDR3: CATSDIYRGQGNEQFF
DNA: TGTGCCACCAGTGATATATACAGGGGGCAAGGCAATGAGCAGTTCTTC

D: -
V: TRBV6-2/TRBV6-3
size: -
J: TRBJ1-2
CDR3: CASSASTTRVYGYTF
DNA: TGTGCCAGCAGTGCCTCGACAACCCGTGTTTATGGCTACACCTTC

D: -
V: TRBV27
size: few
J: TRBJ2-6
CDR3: CASTPKGSGANVLTF
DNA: TGTGCCAGCACCCCCAAGGGATCTGGGGCCAACGTCCTGACTTTC

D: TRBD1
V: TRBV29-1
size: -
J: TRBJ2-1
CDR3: CSADRTYNEQFF
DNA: TGCAGCGCGGACAGGACCTACAATGAGCAGTTCTTC

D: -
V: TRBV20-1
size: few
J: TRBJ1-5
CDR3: CSARGVGHQPQHF
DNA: TGCAGTGCTAGGGGTGTGGGCCATCAGCCCCAGCATTTT

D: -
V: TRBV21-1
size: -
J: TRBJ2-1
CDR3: CASSQASSGAPTDYNEQFF
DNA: TGTGCCAGCAGCCAAGCGTCTAGCGGGGCCCCTACAGACTACAATGAGCAGTTCTTC

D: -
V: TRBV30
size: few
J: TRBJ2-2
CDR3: CAWSVSATGELFF
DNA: TGTGCCTGGAGTGTGTCGGCCACCGGGGAGCTGTTTTTT

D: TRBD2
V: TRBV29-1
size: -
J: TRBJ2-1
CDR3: CSVARLAGGNEQFF
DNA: TGCAGCGTTGCCAGGCTAGCGGGAGGAAATGAGCAGTTCTTC

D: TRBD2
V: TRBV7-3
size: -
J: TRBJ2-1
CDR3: CASSPLAGDYNEQFF
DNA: TGTGCCAGCAGCCCACTAGCGGGGGACTACAATGAGCAGTTCTTC

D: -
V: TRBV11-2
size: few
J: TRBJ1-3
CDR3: CASSLGGFNTIYF
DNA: TGTGCCAGCAGCCTCGGAGGGTTTAACACCATATATTTT

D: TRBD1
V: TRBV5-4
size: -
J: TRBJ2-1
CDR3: CASSLAGQGSYNEQFF
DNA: TGTGCCAGCAGCTTGGCCGGACAGGGATCCTACAATGAGCAGTTCTTC

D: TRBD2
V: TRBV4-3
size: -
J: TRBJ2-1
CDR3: CASSHLAASGWQFF
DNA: TGCGCCAGCAGCCACCTCGCGGCTAGCGGGTGGCAGTTCTTC

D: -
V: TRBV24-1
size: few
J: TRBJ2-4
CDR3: CATSDASSLAKNIQYF
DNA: TGTGCCACTAGTGACGCCTCCTCATTAGCCAAAAACATTCAGTACTTC

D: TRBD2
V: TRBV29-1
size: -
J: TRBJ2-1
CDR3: CSVTTSGRNNEQFF
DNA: TGCAGCGTTACAACTAGCGGGAGAAATAATGAGCAGTTCTTC

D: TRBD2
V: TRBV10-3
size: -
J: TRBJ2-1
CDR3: CAIKESGVYNEQFF
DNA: TGTGCCATCAAGGAGAGCGGGGTGTACAATGAGCAGTTCTTC

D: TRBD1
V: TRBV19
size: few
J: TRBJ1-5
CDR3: CASSIGGQGVQPQHF
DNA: TGTGCCAGTAGTATAGGAGGGCAGGGGGTGCAGCCCCAGCATTTT

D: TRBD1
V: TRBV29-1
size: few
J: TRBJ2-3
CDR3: CSVTKTGQVTDTQYF
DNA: TGCAGCGTCACCAAGACCGGACAGGTCACAGATACGCAGTATTTT

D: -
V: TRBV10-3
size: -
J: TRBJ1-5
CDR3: CAISEGGNQPQHF
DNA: TGTGCCATCAGTGAGGGAGGCAATCAGCCCCAGCATTTT

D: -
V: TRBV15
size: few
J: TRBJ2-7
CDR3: CATSRDLAEYEQYF
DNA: TGTGCCACCAGCAGAGACCTAGCTGAATACGAGCAGTACTTC

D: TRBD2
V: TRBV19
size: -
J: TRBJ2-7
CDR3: CASSPGTSSHEQYF
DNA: TGTGCCAGTAGTCCCGGGACTAGCTCCCACGAGCAGTACTTC

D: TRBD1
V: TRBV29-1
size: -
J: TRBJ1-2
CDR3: CSARGQNYGYTF
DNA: TGCAGCGCACGGGGACAGAACTATGGCTACACCTTC

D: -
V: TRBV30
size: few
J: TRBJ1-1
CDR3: CAWNLGGTEAFF
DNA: TGTGCCTGGAACCTAGGGGGCACTGAAGCTTTCTTT

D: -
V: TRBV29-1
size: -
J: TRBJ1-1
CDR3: CSVEGTANTEAFF
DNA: TGCAGCGTTGAAGGGACAGCTAACACTGAAGCTTTCTTT

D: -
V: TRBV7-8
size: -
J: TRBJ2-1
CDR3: CASSLGQHNEQFF
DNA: TGTGCCAGCAGCTTAGGACAGCACAATGAGCAGTTCTTC

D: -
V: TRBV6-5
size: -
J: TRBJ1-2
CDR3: CASSLYRGANYGYTF
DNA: TGTGCCAGCAGTCTGTACCGGGGCGCTAACTATGGCTACACCTTC

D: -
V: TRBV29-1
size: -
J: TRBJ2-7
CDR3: CSVAGTPENYEQYF
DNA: TGCAGCGTGGCCGGGACACCCGAAAACTACGAGCAGTACTTC

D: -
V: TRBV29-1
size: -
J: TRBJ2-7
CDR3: CSVESAPSSYEQYF
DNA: TGCAGCGTTGAATCCGCACCTAGCTCCTACGAGCAGTACTTC

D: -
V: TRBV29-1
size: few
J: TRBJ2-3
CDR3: CSVEGVTDTQYF
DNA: TGCAGCGTTGAGGGTGTCACAGATACGCAGTATTTT

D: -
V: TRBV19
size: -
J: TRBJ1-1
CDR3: CASSGKRPNTEAFF
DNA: TGTGCCAGTAGTGGGAAAAGGCCGAACACTGAAGCTTTCTTT

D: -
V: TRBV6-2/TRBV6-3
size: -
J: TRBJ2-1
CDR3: CASSWTPYNEQFF
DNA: TGTGCCAGCAGTTGGACGCCCTACAATGAGCAGTTCTTC

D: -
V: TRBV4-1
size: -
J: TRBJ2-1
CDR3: CASSQDLEEEQFF
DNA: TGCGCCAGCAGCCAAGATCTTGAGGAAGAGCAGTTCTTC

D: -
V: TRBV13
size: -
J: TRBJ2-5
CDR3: CASSEGEGIKETQYF
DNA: TGTGCCAGCAGCGAAGGAGAAGGAATCAAAGAGACCCAGTACTTC

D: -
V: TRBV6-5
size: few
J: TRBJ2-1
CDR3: CASSASNEQFF
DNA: TGTGCCAGCAGTGCTAGCAATGAGCAGTTCTTC

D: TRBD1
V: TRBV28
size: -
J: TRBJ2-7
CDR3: CASSFKKSTGNYEQYF
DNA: TGTGCCAGCAGTTTCAAAAAATCGACAGGGAACTACGAGCAGTACTTC

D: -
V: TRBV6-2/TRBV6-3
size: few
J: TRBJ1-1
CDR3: CASSYSLPNTEAFF
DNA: TGTGCCAGCAGTTACTCTCTGCCGAACACTGAAGCTTTCTTT

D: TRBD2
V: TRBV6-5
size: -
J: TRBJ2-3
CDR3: CASSPLAGGGDTQYF
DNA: TGTGCCAGCAGTCCCCTAGCGGGAGGAGGGGATACGCAGTATTTT

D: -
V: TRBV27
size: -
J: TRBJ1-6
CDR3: CASSLDGGVSYNSPLHF
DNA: TGTGCCAGCAGTTTAGATGGAGGGGTGTCCTATAATTCACCCCTCCACTTT

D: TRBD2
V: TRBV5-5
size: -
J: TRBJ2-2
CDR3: CASSTLAGDTGELFF
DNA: TGTGCCAGCAGCACTCTAGCGGGAGACACCGGGGAGCTGTTTTTT

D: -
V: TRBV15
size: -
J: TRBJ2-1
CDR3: CATSRDLRGSSYNEQFF
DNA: TGTGCCACCAGCAGAGATTTGAGGGGTAGCTCCTACAATGAGCAGTTCTTC

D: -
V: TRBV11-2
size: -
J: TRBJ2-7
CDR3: CASSPLSYEQYF
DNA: TGTGCCAGCAGCCCCCTGAGCTACGAGCAGTACTTC

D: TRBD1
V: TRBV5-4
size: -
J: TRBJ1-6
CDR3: CASSGGQESSYNSPLHF
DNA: TGTGCCAGCAGCGGCGGACAGGAGAGCTCCTATAATTCACCCCTCCACTTT

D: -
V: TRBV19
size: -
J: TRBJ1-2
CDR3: CATSREIGYTF
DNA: TGTGCCACCTCGAGGGAAATTGGCTACACCTTC

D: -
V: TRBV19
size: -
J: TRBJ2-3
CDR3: CASSQDSVSTDTQYF
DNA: TGTGCCAGTAGCCAAGACAGTGTTAGCACAGATACGCAGTATTTT

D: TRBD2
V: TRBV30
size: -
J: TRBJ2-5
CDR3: CAWSVRGSGATQYF
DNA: TGTGCCTGGAGTGTACGAGGTAGCGGGGCTACCCAGTACTTC

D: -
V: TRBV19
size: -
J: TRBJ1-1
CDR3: CASSVGHFNTEAFF
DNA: TGTGCCAGTAGTGTTGGACACTTTAACACTGAAGCTTTCTTT

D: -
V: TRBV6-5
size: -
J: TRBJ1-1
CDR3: CASSAGLHNTEAFF
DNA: TGTGCCAGCAGTGCGGGCCTCCATAACACTGAAGCTTTCTTT

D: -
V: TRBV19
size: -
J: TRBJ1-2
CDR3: CASSNRRVPIYGYTF
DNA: TGTGCCAGTAGCAATCGACGGGTGCCAATCTATGGCTACACCTTC

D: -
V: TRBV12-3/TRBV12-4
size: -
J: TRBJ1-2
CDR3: CASSLTSAYYGYTF
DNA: TGTGCCAGCAGTTTAACTTCGGCCTACTATGGCTACACCTTC

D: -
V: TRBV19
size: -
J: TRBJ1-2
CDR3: CASSTSPGQGRGYTF
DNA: TGTGCCAGTAGTACCTCCCCGGGACAAGGACGTGGCTACACCTTC

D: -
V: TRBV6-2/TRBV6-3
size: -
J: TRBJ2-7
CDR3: CASSYRGPSHEQYF
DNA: TGTGCCAGCAGTTATAGAGGGCCCTCCCACGAGCAGTACTTC

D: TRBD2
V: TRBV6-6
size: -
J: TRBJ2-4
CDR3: CASSYLAGGWNIQYF
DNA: TGTGCCAGCAGTTACCTGGCGGGAGGCTGGAACATTCAGTACTTC

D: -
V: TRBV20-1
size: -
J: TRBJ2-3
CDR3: CSARSDDTQYF
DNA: TGCAGTGCTAGATCCGATGATACGCAGTATTTT

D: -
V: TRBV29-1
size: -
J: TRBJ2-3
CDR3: CSVAPRQDFTDTQYF
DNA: TGCAGCGTGGCCCCCCGACAGGACTTCACAGATACGCAGTATTTT

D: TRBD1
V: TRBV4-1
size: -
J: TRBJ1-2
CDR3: CASSQDQEGAFGGYTF
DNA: TGCGCCAGCAGCCAAGATCAGGAGGGGGCGTTCGGTGGCTACACCTTC